The 18 T cell receptor beta chains below all came from one sample that was sequenced in a study of cytomegalovirus exposure and HLA in healthy donors (TCRdb year 2017). The library was built by means of the immunoSEQ multiplex PCR assay. The source is immuneACCESS, and TCRdb retained only in-frame sequences with V and J called. Part of the clones is not carried over; for the studies checked, unresolved V genes explain less than half of this, and the remainder is unexplained. The sample profile shows 220,000 or so clones; over 80% of them were found once. Less than 7% of the sample is in the top ten clones. Sequenced sample: PBMCs. Source of these receptors: a woman younger than 35 in good health and CMV-seronegative.

V usage is TRBV9 and J usage is TRBJ2-7; 7 bases are shared with TRBD1. V dropped 3 bases and J dropped 4; count of bases not matched to a gene: 10. The V gene's germline CDR1 is SGDLS and CDR2 YYNGEE. The CDR3 runs to 15 residues. For the CDR3, the DNA is TGTGCCAGCAGCGCCACCGGGACAGCAGATTACGAGCAGTACTTC. Translating it yields CASSATGTADYEQYF.

Only a few counts were recorded for this clone. This sequence joins TRBV7-9 and TRBJ1-2; D remains unclear. The CDR3 has 12 residues. The V gene's germline CDR1 is SEHNR and CDR2 FQNEAQ (reference sequence). V shed 2 bases and J shed 3 bases, with 4 bases lying between them. The CDR3 sequence: CASSLRDYGYTF. CDR3 nucleotide sequence: TGTGCCAGCAGCTTACGGGACTATGGCTACACCTTC.

The chain recombines TRBV5-1 with TRBJ2-2; D remains ambiguous. This CDR3 spans 13 amino acids. V was cut by 4 bases and J by 1 base, with 5 bases left in between. Germline V lookup: CDR1 SGHRS, CDR2 YFSETQ. CDR3 sequence reads: CASSPENTGELFF. CDR3 bases: TGCGCCAGCAGCCCAGAGAACACCGGGGAGCTGTTTTTT.

The rearrangement links TRBV6-1 to TRBJ1-2; D remains unclear. The germline V gene encodes CDR1 MNHNS and CDR2 SASEGT. The CDR3 totals 13 residues. Trimming stripped 7 bases from V and 4 bases from J, with 13 bases between. The CDR3 region is CASTQTAPYGYTF. The CDR3 DNA reads as TGTGCCAGCACCCAGACGGCCCCCTATGGCTACACCTTC.

V gene TRBV4-2 combines with J gene TRBJ2-5; TRBD1 matches 11 bases. Germline V gene lookup returns CDR1 LGHNA and CDR2 YNFKEQ. The trim removed 1 base at V and 3 bases at J, leaving 4 bases unmatched. CDR3 length: 16 residues. The CDR3 region is CASSQVGDRGEETQYF. In DNA form, the CDR3 reads TGTGCCAGCAGCCAAGTTGGGGACAGGGGGGAAGAGACCCAGTACTTC.

V usage is TRBV6-1 and J usage is TRBJ1-1; tentatively, D is TRBD1 (6 bases). The V gene's germline CDR1 is MNHNS and CDR2 SASEGT. The V end was cut by 8 bases, the J end by 6 bases, with 16 bases between. CDR3 length: 13 residues. The CDR3 DNA reads as TGTGCCAGCTTACAGGGCTCGGAGGCTGAAGCTTTCTTT. Translating it yields CASLQGSEAEAFF.

This rearrangement joins TRBV5-1 to TRBJ2-3, with a possible D match to TRBD2 (5 bases). The germline CDR1 and CDR2 sequences are SGHRS and YFSETQ. This CDR3 has 16 residues. V dropped 0 bases and J dropped 2 bases, with 13 bases sitting between them. The CDR3 sequence: CASSLGAELVTDTQYF. DNA for the CDR3: TGCGCCAGCAGCTTGGGAGCGGAGCTCGTCACAGATACGCAGTATTTT. The full variable domain, in which reference TRBV5-1 and TRBJ2-3 provide the parts outside the CDR3, is KAGVTQTPRYLIKTRGQQVTLSCSPISGHRSVSWYQQTPGQGLQFLFEYFSETQRNKGNFPGRFSGRQFSNSRSEMNVSTLELGDSALYLCASSLGAELVTDTQYFGPGTRLTVL.

The gene calls are TRBV4-1 and TRBJ2-7; 7 nucleotides match TRBD1. Germline lookup yields CDR1 MGHRA and CDR2 YSYEKL. The length of the CDR3 is 11 residues. The V segment lost 8 bases and the J segment 2 bases; nucleotides outside the gene matches: 0. CDR3 sequence (DNA): TGCGCCAGCGGGACAGCCTACGAGCAGTACTTC. Translating gives CASGTAYEQYF.

The chain employs TRBV5-4 and TRBJ1-6; D unclear. The length of the CDR3 is 12 residues. Trimming left V 1 base short and J 8 bases short, with 4 bases between. Germline V CDR1 and CDR2: SGHNT, YYREEE (reference sequence). This CDR3 reads CASSLIDSPLHF. The CDR3 region has the DNA TGTGCCAGCAGCTTGATAGATTCACCCCTCCACTTT.

CDR3 sequence reads: CASSLEAPNYGYTF. In DNA form, the CDR3 reads TGCGCCAGCAGCTTGGAGGCGCCGAACTATGGCTACACCTTC. V gene TRBV5-1 combines with J gene TRBJ1-2; no firm D call. V gave up 0 bases and J gave up 2 bases, with 8 bases separating them. Looked up from germline, CDR1 is SGHRS and CDR2 is YFSETQ. CDR3 length: 14 residues.

The chain recombines TRBV14 with TRBJ1-4, with TRBD1 as a possible D gene (5 bases). Germline CDR1 is SGHDN and CDR2 is FVKESK. Trimming left V 1 base short and J 5 bases short, with 11 bases between. This CDR3 is built from 15 residues. The CDR3 sequence: CASSQGEGSNEKLFF. CDR3 bases: TGTGCCAGCAGCCAAGGAGAGGGGTCGAATGAAAAACTGTTTTTT.

The chain is built from TRBV2 and TRBJ2-5; 9 nucleotides align to TRBD2. V lost 6 bases to trimming and J lost 5 bases; unmatched junction nucleotides: 7. The germline V gene encodes CDR1 SNHLY and CDR2 FYNNEI. The CDR3 totals 14 residues. The CDR3 loop is CASRGRGGGETQYF. The DNA for the CDR3 is TGTGCCAGCAGAGGGCGGGGGGGCGGTGAGACCCAGTACTTC.

The CDR3 DNA is TGTGCCAGTAGTATCGACAGGGACGGAGGAGCTTTCTTT. As protein: CASSIDRDGGAFF. The chain has TRBV19 and TRBJ1-1; 7 positions match TRBD1. With V trimmed by 3 bases and J by 10 bases, 8 bases remained unmatched. Per germline, CDR1 LNHDA and CDR2 SQIVND (reference sequence). This CDR3 spans 13 amino acids.

J is TRBJ2-2 and V is TRBV9; D is possibly TRBD2 (5 bases). Per germline, CDR1 SGDLS and CDR2 YYNGEE. This CDR3 has 17 residues. Trimming cost V 2 bases and J 1 base, with 15 bases left between them. Here the CDR3 DNA reads TGTGCCAGCAGCGTGAGGCCCCCACGGGGGAACACCGGGGAGCTGTTTTTT. It encodes CASSVRPPRGNTGELFF.

This rearrangement joins TRBV30 to TRBJ2-3; D unclear. Per the germline V gene, CDR1 is GTSNPN and CDR2 is SVGIG (reference sequence). V was cut by 0 bases and J by 6 bases, with 7 bases left in between. This CDR3 is built from 12 residues. The CDR3 region has the DNA TGTGCCTGGAGTGTACAAGGGGATACGCAGTATTTT. Translation: CAWSVQGDTQYF.

The CDR3 here is CSASGGAGQFF. The DNA for the CDR3 is TGCAGTGCTAGCGGCGGGGCTGGGCAGTTCTTC. V is TRBV20-1 and J is TRBJ2-1; D possibly corresponds to TRBD2 (6 bases). With 3 bases removed from V and 12 bases from J, the gap between germline ends came to 12 bases. Germline V gene lookup returns CDR1 DFQATT and CDR2 SNEGSKA (reference sequence). This CDR3 spans 11 amino acids.

The chain uses TRBV10-2 and TRBJ2-1; the match to TRBD1 covers 9 bases. V was clipped by 7 bases and J by 6 bases; unmatched bases: 10. Germline V gene lookup returns CDR1 WSHSY and CDR2 SAAADI. CDR3 length: 15 residues. CDR3 sequence (DNA): TGCGCCAGCACCTGTTGGGACAGGGCCCCCAATGAGCAGTTCTTC. Encoded protein: CASTCWDRAPNEQFF.

The chain links TRBV28 to TRBJ1-3; D is unclear. The germline V gene has CDR1 MDHEN and CDR2 SYDVKM. V dropped 5 bases and J dropped 0 bases, with 23 bases sitting between them. The CDR3 extends over 19 amino acids. CDR3 loop: CASSIRRPSTSPSGNTIYF. The CDR3 DNA reads TGTGCCAGCAGTATCCGGCGGCCTTCGACTTCCCCCTCTGGAAACACCATATATTTT.